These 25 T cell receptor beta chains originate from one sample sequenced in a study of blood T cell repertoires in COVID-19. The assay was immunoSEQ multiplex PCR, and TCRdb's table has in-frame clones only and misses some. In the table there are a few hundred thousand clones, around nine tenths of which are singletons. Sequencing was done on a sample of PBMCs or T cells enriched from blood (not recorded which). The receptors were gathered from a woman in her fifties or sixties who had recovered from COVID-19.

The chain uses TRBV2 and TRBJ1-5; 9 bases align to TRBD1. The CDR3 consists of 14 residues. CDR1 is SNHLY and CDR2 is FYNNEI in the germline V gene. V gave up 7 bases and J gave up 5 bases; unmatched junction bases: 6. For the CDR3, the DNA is TGTGCCAGCACCGATACAGGGGGCCATCAGCCCCAGCATTTT. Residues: CASTDTGGHQPQHF.

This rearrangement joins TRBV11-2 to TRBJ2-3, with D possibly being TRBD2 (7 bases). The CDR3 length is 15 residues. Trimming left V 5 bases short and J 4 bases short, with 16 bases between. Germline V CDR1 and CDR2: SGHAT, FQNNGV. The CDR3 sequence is CASSRGGLQADTQYF. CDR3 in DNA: TGTGCCAGCAGCAGGGGGGGGCTTCAGGCAGATACGCAGTATTTT.

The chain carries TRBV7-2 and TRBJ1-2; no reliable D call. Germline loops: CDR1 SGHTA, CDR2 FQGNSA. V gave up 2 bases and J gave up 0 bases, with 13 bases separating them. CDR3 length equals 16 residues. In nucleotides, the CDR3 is TGTGCCAGCAGCTTAACCGGGGATAAGTCTAACTATGGCTACACCTTC. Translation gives CASSLTGDKSNYGYTF.

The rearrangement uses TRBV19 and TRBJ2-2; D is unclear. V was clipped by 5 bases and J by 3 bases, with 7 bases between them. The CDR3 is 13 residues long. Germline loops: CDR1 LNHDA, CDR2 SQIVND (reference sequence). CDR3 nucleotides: TGTGCCAGTAGTGGAGTCTACACCGGGGAGCTGTTTTTT. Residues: CASSGVYTGELFF. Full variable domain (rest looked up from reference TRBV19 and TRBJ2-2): DGGITQSPKYLFRKEGQNVTLSCEQNLNHDAMYWYRQDPGQGLRLIYYSQIVNDFQKGDIAEGYSVSREKKESFPLTVTSAQKNPTAFYLCASSGVYTGELFFGEGSRLTVL.

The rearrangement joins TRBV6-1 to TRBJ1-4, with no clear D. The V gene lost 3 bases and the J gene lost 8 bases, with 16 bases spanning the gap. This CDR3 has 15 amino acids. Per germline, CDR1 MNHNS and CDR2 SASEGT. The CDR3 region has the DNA TGTGCCAGCAGTGATTACCCCCGGGAGAAAGAAAAACTGTTTTTT. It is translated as CASSDYPREKEKLFF.

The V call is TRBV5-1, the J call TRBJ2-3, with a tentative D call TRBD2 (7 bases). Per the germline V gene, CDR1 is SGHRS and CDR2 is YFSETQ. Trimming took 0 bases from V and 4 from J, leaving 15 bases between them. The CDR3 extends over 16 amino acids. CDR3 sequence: CASSLARGGPPDTQYF. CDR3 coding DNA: TGCGCCAGCAGCTTGGCGAGGGGGGGTCCGCCAGATACGCAGTATTTT.

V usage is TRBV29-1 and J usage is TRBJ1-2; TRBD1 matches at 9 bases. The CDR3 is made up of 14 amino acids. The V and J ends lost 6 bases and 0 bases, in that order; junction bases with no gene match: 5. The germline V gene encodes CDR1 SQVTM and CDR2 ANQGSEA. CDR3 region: CSVRQGGTNYGYTF. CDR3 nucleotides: TGCAGCGTCCGACAGGGGGGAACTAACTATGGCTACACCTTC.

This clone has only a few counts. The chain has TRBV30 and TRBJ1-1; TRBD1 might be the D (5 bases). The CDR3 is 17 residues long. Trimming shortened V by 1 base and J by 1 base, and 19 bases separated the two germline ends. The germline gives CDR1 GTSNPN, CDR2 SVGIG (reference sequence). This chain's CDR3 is CAWSGDNFGQGNTEAFF. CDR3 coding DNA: TGTGCCTGGAGTGGAGACAATTTTGGCCAGGGGAACACTGAAGCTTTCTTT. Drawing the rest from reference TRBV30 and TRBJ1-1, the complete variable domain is SQTIHQWPATLVQPVGSPLSLECTVEGTSNPNLYWYRQAAGRGLQLLFYSVGIGQISSEVPQNLSASRPQDRQFILSSKKLLLSDSGFYLCAWSGDNFGQGNTEAFFGQGTRLTVV.

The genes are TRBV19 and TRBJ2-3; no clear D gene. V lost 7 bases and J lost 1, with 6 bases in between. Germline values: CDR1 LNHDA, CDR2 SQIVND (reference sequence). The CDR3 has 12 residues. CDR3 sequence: CASNSRTDTQYF. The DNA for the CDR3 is TGTGCCAGTAACAGCCGCACAGATACGCAGTATTTT.

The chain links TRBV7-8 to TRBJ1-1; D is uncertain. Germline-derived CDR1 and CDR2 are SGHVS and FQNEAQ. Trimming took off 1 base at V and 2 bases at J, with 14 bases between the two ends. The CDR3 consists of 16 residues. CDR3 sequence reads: CASSLDAGLGNTEAFF. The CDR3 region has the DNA TGTGCCAGCAGCTTAGACGCCGGACTCGGTAACACTGAAGCTTTCTTT.

The CDR3: CASSVLETGTTYEQYF. CDR3 in DNA: TGTGCCAGCAGCGTGCTCGAGACCGGGACTACCTACGAGCAGTACTTC. The chain joins TRBV9 to TRBJ2-7, with 7 bases lining up with TRBD2. J lost 2 bases, V lost 2 bases, and 10 bases had no gene match. The germline CDR1 and CDR2 sequences are SGDLS and YYNGEE. There are 16 residues in the CDR3.

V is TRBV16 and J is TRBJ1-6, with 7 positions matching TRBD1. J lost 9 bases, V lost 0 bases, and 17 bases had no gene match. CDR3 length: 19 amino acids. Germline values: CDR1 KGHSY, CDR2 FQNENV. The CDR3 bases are TGTGCCAGCAGCCAATCGTTGGGAACAGGGGACGCCCCGGTTTCACCCCTCCACTTT. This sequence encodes CASSQSLGTGDAPVSPLHF. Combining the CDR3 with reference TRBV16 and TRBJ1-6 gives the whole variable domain GEEVAQTPKHLVRGEGQKAKLYCAPIKGHSYVFWYQQVLKNEFKFLISFQNENVFDETGMPKERFSAKCLPNSPCSLEIQATKLEDSAVYFCASSQSLGTGDAPVSPLHFGNGTRLTVT.

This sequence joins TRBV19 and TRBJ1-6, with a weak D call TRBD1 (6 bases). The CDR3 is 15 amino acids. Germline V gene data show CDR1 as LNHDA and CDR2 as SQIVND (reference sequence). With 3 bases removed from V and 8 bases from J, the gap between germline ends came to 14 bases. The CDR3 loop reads CASSIDSGADSPLHF. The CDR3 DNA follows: TGTGCCAGTAGTATCGATTCAGGGGCGGATTCACCCCTCCACTTT.

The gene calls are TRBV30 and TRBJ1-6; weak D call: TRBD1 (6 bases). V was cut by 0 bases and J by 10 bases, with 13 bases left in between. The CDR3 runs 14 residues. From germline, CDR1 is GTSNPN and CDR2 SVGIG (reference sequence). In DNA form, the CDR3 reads TGTGCCTGGAGTGTAGCACAGGGACGATCACCCCTCCACTTT. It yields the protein CAWSVAQGRSPLHF.

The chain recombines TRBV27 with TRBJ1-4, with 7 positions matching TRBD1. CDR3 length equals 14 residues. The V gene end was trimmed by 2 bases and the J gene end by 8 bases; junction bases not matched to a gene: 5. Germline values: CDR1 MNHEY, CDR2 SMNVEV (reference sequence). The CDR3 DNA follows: TGTGCCAGCAGTTTAACAGGGGTACGGGAAAAACTGTTTTTT. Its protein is CASSLTGVREKLFF. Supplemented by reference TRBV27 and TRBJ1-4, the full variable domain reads EAQVTQNPRYLITVTGKKLTVTCSQNMNHEYMSWYRQDPGLGLRQIYYSMNVEVTDKGDVPEGYKVSRKEKRNFPLILESPSPNQTSLYFCASSLTGVREKLFFGSGTQLSVL.

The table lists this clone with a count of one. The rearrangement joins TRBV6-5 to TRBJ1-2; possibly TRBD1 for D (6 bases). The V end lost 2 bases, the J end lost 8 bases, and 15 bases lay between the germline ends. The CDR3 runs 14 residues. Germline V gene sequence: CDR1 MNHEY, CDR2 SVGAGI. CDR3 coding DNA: TGTGCCAGCAGTTACGAGGGGGGGCTGCGCGGCTACACCTTC. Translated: CASSYEGGLRGYTF.

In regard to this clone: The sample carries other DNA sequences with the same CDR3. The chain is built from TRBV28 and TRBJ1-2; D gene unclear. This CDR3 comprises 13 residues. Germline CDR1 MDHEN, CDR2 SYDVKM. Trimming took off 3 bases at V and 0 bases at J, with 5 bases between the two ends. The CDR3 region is CASSFRANYGYTF. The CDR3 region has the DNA TGTGCCAGCAGTTTTCGTGCTAACTATGGCTACACCTTC.

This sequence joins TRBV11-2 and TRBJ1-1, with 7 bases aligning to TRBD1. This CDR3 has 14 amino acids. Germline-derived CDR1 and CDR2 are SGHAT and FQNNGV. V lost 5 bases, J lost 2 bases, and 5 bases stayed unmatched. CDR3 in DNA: TGTGCCAGCAGCATCGGGACAGCTAACACTGAAGCTTTCTTT. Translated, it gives CASSIGTANTEAFF.

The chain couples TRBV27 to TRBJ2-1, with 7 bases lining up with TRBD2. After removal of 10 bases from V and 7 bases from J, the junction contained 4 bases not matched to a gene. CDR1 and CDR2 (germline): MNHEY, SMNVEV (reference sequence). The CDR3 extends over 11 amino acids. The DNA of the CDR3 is TGTGCCACCCGCGGGGGAAATGAGCAGTTCTTC. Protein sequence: CATRGGNEQFF.

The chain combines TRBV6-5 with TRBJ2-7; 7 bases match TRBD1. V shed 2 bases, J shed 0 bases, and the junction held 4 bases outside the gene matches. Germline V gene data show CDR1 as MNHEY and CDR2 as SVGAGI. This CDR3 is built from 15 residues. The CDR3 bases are TGTGCCAGCAGTTACGGTTGGGACAGCTCCTACGAGCAGTACTTC. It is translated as CASSYGWDSSYEQYF.

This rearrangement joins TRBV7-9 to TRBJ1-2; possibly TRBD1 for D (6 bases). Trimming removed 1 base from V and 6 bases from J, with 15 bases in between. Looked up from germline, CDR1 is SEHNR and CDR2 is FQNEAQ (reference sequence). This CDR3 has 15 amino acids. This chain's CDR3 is CASSLVLRGRDGYTF. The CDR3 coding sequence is TGTGCCAGCAGCTTAGTCCTCAGGGGAAGGGATGGCTACACCTTC.

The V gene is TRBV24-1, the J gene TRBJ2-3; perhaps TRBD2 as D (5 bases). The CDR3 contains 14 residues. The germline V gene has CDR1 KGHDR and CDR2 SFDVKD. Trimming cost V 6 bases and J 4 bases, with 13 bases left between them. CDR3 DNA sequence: TGTGCCACCAGTCCCGAATTGGAGGCAGATACGCAGTATTTT. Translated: CATSPELEADTQYF.

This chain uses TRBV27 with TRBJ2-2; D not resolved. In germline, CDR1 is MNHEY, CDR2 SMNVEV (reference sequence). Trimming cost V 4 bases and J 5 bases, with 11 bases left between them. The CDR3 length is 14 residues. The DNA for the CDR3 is TGTGCCAGCAGTTCCCGTCTCGGTACCGGGGAGCTGTTTTTT. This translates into CASSSRLGTGELFF.

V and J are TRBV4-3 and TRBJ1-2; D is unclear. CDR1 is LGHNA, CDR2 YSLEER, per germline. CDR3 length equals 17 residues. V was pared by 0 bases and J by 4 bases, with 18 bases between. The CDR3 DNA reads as TGCGCCAGCAGCCAAGATCTGTCGGGGAGGTCTCTCTATGGCTACACCTTC. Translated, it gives CASSQDLSGRSLYGYTF.

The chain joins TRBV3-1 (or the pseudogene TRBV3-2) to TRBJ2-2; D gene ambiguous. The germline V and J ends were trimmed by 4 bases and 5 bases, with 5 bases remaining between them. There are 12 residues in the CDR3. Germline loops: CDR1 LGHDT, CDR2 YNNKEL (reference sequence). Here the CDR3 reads CASSLSTGELFF. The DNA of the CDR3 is TGTGCCAGCAGCCTCTCGACCGGGGAGCTGTTTTTT.